Listed below are T cell receptor beta chains from one sample, sequenced in a study of T cells expressing NK-cell markers. From its re-call of the 5' RACE reads, TCRdb lists each CDR3 protein once, without DNA. This listing includes some 340,000 distinct CDR3 sequences. Input material: blood T cells: a sorted CD56 or NKG2C T cell subset, CD4+ or CD8+ T cells, or bulk PBMC T cells (not recorded which). Receptors were obtained from a man aged 18-69 years in good health. Each CDR3 is given with its conserved first and last residue. The order of the fields is J gene, V gene, CDR3 protein.

j_call: TRBJ1-5
v_call: TRBV18
cdr3_aa: CASSPGHARNQPQHF

j_call: TRBJ2-3
v_call: TRBV9
cdr3_aa: CASSVRGGDTQYF

j_call: TRBJ2-2
v_call: TRBV5-1
cdr3_aa: CASSLGLVVTGELFF

j_call: TRBJ1-1
v_call: TRBV2
cdr3_aa: CASSHGTGRTEAFF

j_call: TRBJ2-7
v_call: TRBV6-5
cdr3_aa: CASSYLATLGEQYF

j_call: TRBJ2-7
v_call: TRBV20-1
cdr3_aa: CSASVGLDSYEQYF

j_call: TRBJ2-7
v_call: TRBV21-1
cdr3_aa: CASSSRVTGREQYF

j_call: TRBJ1-3
v_call: TRBV20-1
cdr3_aa: CSAVEAGYSGNTIYF

j_call: TRBJ2-7
v_call: TRBV7-4
cdr3_aa: CASSLGRAGLYEQYF

j_call: TRBJ1-5
v_call: TRBV28
cdr3_aa: CASRIIRQGGFNQPQHF

j_call: TRBJ1-2
v_call: TRBV6-6
cdr3_aa: CASVGGYGYTF

j_call: TRBJ1-1
v_call: TRBV5-1
cdr3_aa: CASKGQVGTAEAFF

j_call: TRBJ2-4
v_call: TRBV2
cdr3_aa: CASSEGRQNIQYF

j_call: TRBJ2-5
v_call: TRBV7-2
cdr3_aa: CASTPRRTSGGDKTQYF

j_call: TRBJ2-1
v_call: TRBV20-1
cdr3_aa: CSADSPAAYNEQFF

j_call: TRBJ2-3
v_call: TRBV29-1
cdr3_aa: CSVEGQGFGTDTQYF

j_call: TRBJ1-5
v_call: TRBV5-5
cdr3_aa: CASSPGLFEQPQHF

j_call: TRBJ2-1
v_call: TRBV2
cdr3_aa: CASTLGTANNEQFF

j_call: TRBJ1-6
v_call: TRBV6-1
cdr3_aa: CASSPYQGNSPLHF

j_call: TRBJ2-5
v_call: TRBV7-9
cdr3_aa: CASSYDRSQETQYF

j_call: TRBJ2-7
v_call: TRBV3-1
cdr3_aa: CASSQYATGATYEQYF

j_call: TRBJ2-5
v_call: TRBV18
cdr3_aa: CASSKLGEETQYF

j_call: TRBJ2-4
v_call: TRBV12-5
cdr3_aa: CASGLRYPGLAKNIQYF

j_call: TRBJ2-3
v_call: TRBV10-2
cdr3_aa: CASKASGGTDTQYF

j_call: TRBJ1-5
v_call: TRBV30
cdr3_aa: CAWSVQGQPQHF

j_call: TRBJ2-5
v_call: TRBV4-1
cdr3_aa: CASSQGGAGGLETQYF

j_call: TRBJ2-6
v_call: TRBV11-2
cdr3_aa: CASSHLQGASGANVLTF

j_call: TRBJ2-5
v_call: TRBV7-7
cdr3_aa: CASSRDAGAQYF

j_call: TRBJ2-7
v_call: TRBV20-1
cdr3_aa: CSARHPTGASGYEQYF

j_call: TRBJ2-5
v_call: TRBV5-1
cdr3_aa: CASSSKRGGGETQYF

j_call: TRBJ1-5
v_call: TRBV24-1
cdr3_aa: CATSRQGSGSQHF

j_call: TRBJ2-5
v_call: TRBV19
cdr3_aa: CASSRRQGAETETQYF

j_call: TRBJ2-1
v_call: TRBV29-1
cdr3_aa: CSVVQVGVTYNEQFF

j_call: TRBJ2-7
v_call: TRBV10-3
cdr3_aa: CAISAGTVIAYEQYF

j_call: TRBJ2-1
v_call: TRBV3-1
cdr3_aa: CASSQNRDRGQFF

j_call: TRBJ2-5
v_call: TRBV20-1
cdr3_aa: CSASTRGGALETQYF

j_call: TRBJ1-5
v_call: TRBV6-1
cdr3_aa: CASLRDSNQPQHF